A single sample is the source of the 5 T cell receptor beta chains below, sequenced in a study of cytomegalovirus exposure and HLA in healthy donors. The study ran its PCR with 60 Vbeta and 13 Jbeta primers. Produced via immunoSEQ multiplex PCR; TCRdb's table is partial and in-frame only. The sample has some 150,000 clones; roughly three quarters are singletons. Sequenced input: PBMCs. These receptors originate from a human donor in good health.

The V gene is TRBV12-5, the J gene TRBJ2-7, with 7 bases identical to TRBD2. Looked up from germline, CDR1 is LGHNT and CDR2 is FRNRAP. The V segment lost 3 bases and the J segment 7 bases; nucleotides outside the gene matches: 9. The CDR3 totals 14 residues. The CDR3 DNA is TGTGCTAGTGGTTTTATAGGCAGGGAGGGAGAGCAGTACTTC. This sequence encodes CASGFIGREGEQYF.

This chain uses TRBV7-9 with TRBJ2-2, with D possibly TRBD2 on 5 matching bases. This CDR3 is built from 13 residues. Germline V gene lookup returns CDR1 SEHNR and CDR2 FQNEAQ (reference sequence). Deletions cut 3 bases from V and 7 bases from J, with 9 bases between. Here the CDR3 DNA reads TGTGCCAGCAGCTTGGGGAGTAGCGGGGAGCTGTTTTTT. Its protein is CASSLGSSGELFF.

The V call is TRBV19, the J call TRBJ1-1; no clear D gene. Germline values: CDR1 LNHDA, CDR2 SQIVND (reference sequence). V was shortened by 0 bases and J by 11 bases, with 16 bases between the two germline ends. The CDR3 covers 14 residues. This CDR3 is CASSIDPSNRRAFF. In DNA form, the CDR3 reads TGTGCCAGTAGTATAGATCCTTCGAACAGAAGGGCTTTCTTT.

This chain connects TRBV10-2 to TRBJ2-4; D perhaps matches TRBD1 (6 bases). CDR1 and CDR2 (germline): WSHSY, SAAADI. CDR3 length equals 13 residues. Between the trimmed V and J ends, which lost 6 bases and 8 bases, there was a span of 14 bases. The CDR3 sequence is CASRGQTMDIQYF. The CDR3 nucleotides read TGCGCCAGCAGAGGACAGACGATGGACATTCAGTACTTC.

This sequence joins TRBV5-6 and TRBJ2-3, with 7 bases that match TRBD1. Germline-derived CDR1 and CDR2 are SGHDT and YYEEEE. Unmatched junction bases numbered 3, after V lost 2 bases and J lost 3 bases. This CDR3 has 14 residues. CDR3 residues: CASSFVRGTDTQYF. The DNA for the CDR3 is TGTGCCAGCAGCTTCGTCAGGGGGACAGATACGCAGTATTTT.